This T cell receptor (beta chain) was observed in a study of shared clonotypes between healthy human individuals. The authors split each subset's genomic DNA evenly across several immunoSEQ plates. Data came from immunoSEQ multiplex PCR; TCRdb stores just in-frame clones and leaves some out. In the table there are some 2,500,000 clones, 93% of which are singletons. From germline, CDR1 is SGHDT and CDR2 YYEEEE. Trimming took off 4 bases at V and 1 base at J, with 11 bases between the two ends. CDR3 length equals 14 residues. From CD4+ cells came CD45RA+ naive and CD45RA-negative memory subsets. The table lists this clone with a count of one.

This rearrangement joins TRBV5-6 to TRBJ1-1; tentative D call: TRBD1 (6 bases). Source material: naive CD4+ T cells from PBMCs. Sample subset: CD45RA+ positively selected. The sequence was collected from a young man in good health. Some clones in this sample may be carry-over from other donors' samples. Here the CDR3 DNA reads TGTGCCAGCAGCACCCAGACAGGGAACACTGAAGCTTTCTTT. Translated: CASSTQTGNTEAFF.